Listed below are T cell receptor beta chains from one sample, sequenced in a study of cytomegalovirus exposure and HLA in healthy donors. Sequencing used immunoSEQ multiplex PCR; TCRdb keeps in-frame clones, though not all of them. The data hold 100,000 to 140,000 clones, with over 70% observed a single time. The sample was PBMCs. The origin of the receptors is a man younger than 40 in good health and CMV-seronegative. Each CDR3 is given with its conserved first and last residue. The D gene is left open where the match is weak. A row's size may be missing; if present it is once, few, many or a size class.

v_call: TRBV7-9
j_call: TRBJ2-7
cdr3_length: 14
d_call: TRBD2
clone_size: .
cdr3_nt: TGTGCCAGCAGCTTAGTAGTCGGGGGGAACGAGCAGTACTTC
cdr3_aa: CASSLVVGGNEQYF

v_call: TRBV6-5
j_call: TRBJ1-1
cdr3_length: 16
d_call: .
clone_size: few
cdr3_nt: TGTGCCAGCAGTTACCCCCTCGACGGACAGCCCGGTGAAGCTTTCTTT
cdr3_aa: CASSYPLDGQPGEAFF

v_call: TRBV27
j_call: TRBJ1-4
cdr3_length: 14
d_call: .
clone_size: .
cdr3_nt: TGTGCCAGCAGTCAGTCGGGGGTATATGAAAAACTGTTTTTT
cdr3_aa: CASSQSGVYEKLFF

v_call: TRBV5-1
j_call: TRBJ2-1
cdr3_length: 15
d_call: .
clone_size: once
cdr3_nt: TGCGCCAGCAGCCCGACTCCCTTCTCCTACAATGAGCAGTTCTTC
cdr3_aa: CASSPTPFSYNEQFF

v_call: TRBV28
j_call: TRBJ2-7
cdr3_length: 11
d_call: .
clone_size: .
cdr3_nt: TGTGCCAGCAGTCGGTCATACGAGCAGTACTTC
cdr3_aa: CASSRSYEQYF

v_call: TRBV29-1
j_call: TRBJ1-2
cdr3_length: 15
d_call: .
clone_size: .
cdr3_nt: TGCAGCGTTGAAGATCTTGGCAGCCGGAGGAGCGGCTACACCTTC
cdr3_aa: CSVEDLGSRRSGYTF

v_call: TRBV9
j_call: TRBJ1-2
cdr3_length: 14
d_call: .
clone_size: .
cdr3_nt: TGTGCCAGCAGCGTAGGGGGAGGGGGCTATGGCTACACCTTC
cdr3_aa: CASSVGGGGYGYTF

v_call: TRBV4-1
j_call: TRBJ2-7
cdr3_length: 15
d_call: TRBD2
clone_size: .
cdr3_nt: TGCGCCAGCAGCCAAGAGGCGGGAGGAGGCTACGAGCAGTACTTC
cdr3_aa: CASSQEAGGGYEQYF

v_call: TRBV14
j_call: TRBJ2-7
cdr3_length: 15
d_call: .
clone_size: .
cdr3_nt: TGTGCCAGCAGCCAGAGAGACGGGACTTCCTACGAGCAGTACTTC
cdr3_aa: CASSQRDGTSYEQYF

v_call: TRBV6-6
j_call: TRBJ1-1
cdr3_length: 15
d_call: TRBD1
clone_size: .
cdr3_nt: TGTGCCAGCAGTCCGGTGACAGGGGTGGACACTGAAGCTTTCTTT
cdr3_aa: CASSPVTGVDTEAFF

v_call: TRBV7-8
j_call: TRBJ1-1
cdr3_length: 14
d_call: .
clone_size: .
cdr3_nt: TGTGCCAGCAGCTCCTCTACAGGTCGGACTGAAGCTTTCTTT
cdr3_aa: CASSSSTGRTEAFF

v_call: TRBV7-2
j_call: TRBJ1-4
cdr3_length: 16
d_call: TRBD1
clone_size: .
cdr3_nt: TGTGCCAGCAGCTTAATGTCGGGACAGATTAATGAAAAACTGTTTTTT
cdr3_aa: CASSLMSGQINEKLFF

v_call: TRBV6-5
j_call: TRBJ2-2
cdr3_length: 14
d_call: .
clone_size: once
cdr3_nt: TGTGCCACTCAAATCGGGCGGGTAACCGGGGAGCTGTTTTTT
cdr3_aa: CATQIGRVTGELFF

v_call: TRBV7-9
j_call: TRBJ2-1
cdr3_length: 14
d_call: .
clone_size: .
cdr3_nt: TGTGCCAGCAGCTTGGGCAGCTCCTACAATGAGCAGTTCTTC
cdr3_aa: CASSLGSSYNEQFF

v_call: TRBV19
j_call: TRBJ2-3
cdr3_length: 13
d_call: TRBD2
clone_size: .
cdr3_nt: TGTGCCAGCACTAGCGGGGGGGCAGATACGCAGTATTTT
cdr3_aa: CASTSGGADTQYF

v_call: TRBV9
j_call: TRBJ1-1
cdr3_length: 15
d_call: .
clone_size: .
cdr3_nt: TGTGCCAGCAGCCCTGAGGGGGGGGTGAACACTGAAGCTTTCTTT
cdr3_aa: CASSPEGGVNTEAFF

v_call: TRBV14
j_call: TRBJ1-1
cdr3_length: 14
d_call: .
clone_size: few
cdr3_nt: TGTGCCAGCAGCCGTACGAGGTGGGACACTGAAGCTTTCTTT
cdr3_aa: CASSRTRWDTEAFF

v_call: TRBV9
j_call: TRBJ2-5
cdr3_length: 14
d_call: .
clone_size: once
cdr3_nt: TGTGCCAGCAGCGTAGAAGGTCGCGGAGAGACCCAGTACTTC
cdr3_aa: CASSVEGRGETQYF

v_call: TRBV15
j_call: TRBJ2-7
cdr3_length: 12
d_call: .
clone_size: .
cdr3_nt: TGTGCCACCAGCCCGCGGGGCTACGAGCAGTACTTC
cdr3_aa: CATSPRGYEQYF

v_call: TRBV7-8
j_call: TRBJ1-1
cdr3_length: 14
d_call: .
clone_size: .
cdr3_nt: TGTGCCAGCAGCTTGGGGCCGGGGAACACTGAAGCTTTCTTT
cdr3_aa: CASSLGPGNTEAFF

v_call: TRBV6-5
j_call: TRBJ1-5
cdr3_length: 15
d_call: TRBD1
clone_size: .
cdr3_nt: TGTGCCAGCAGGCCGGTCGGGACAGGCAATCAGCCCCAGCATTTT
cdr3_aa: CASRPVGTGNQPQHF

v_call: TRBV4-1
j_call: TRBJ2-3
cdr3_length: 17
d_call: TRBD2
clone_size: .
cdr3_nt: TGCGCCAGCAGCCAAGATCAGGAGCGGGGGGTAGGGGATACGCAGTATTTT
cdr3_aa: CASSQDQERGVGDTQYF

v_call: TRBV7-9
j_call: TRBJ2-7
cdr3_length: 14
d_call: .
clone_size: .
cdr3_nt: TGTGCCAGCAGCCTGACAGTCTCCACCTACGAGCAGTACTTC
cdr3_aa: CASSLTVSTYEQYF

v_call: TRBV13
j_call: TRBJ2-5
cdr3_length: 15
d_call: TRBD2
clone_size: .
cdr3_nt: TGTGCCAGCAGCTTAGAAGCGGGGGGGTTCGGGACCCAGTACTTC
cdr3_aa: CASSLEAGGFGTQYF

v_call: TRBV18
j_call: TRBJ1-2
cdr3_length: 14
d_call: TRBD1
clone_size: few
cdr3_nt: TGTGCCAGCTCGCGAGCCGGGACAGCGGACGGCTGCACCTTC
cdr3_aa: CASSRAGTADGCTF

v_call: TRBV5-4
j_call: TRBJ2-5
cdr3_length: 16
d_call: TRBD2
clone_size: .
cdr3_nt: TGTGCCAGCAGTAATAGCGGGAGAACGGGTCGAGAGACCCAGTACTTC
cdr3_aa: CASSNSGRTGRETQYF

v_call: TRBV13
j_call: TRBJ2-3
cdr3_length: 14
d_call: TRBD2
clone_size: few
cdr3_nt: TGTGCCAGCAGCTTACCTAGCGGATCAGATACGCAGTATTTT
cdr3_aa: CASSLPSGSDTQYF

v_call: TRBV2
j_call: TRBJ2-5
cdr3_length: 10
d_call: .
clone_size: .
cdr3_nt: TGTGCCAGCAGCGTAGAGACCCAGTACTTC
cdr3_aa: CASSVETQYF

v_call: TRBV30
j_call: TRBJ1-2
cdr3_length: 15
d_call: .
clone_size: .
cdr3_nt: TGTGCCTGGAGCCGGGGGTCCTACGGAGACTATGGCTACACCTTC
cdr3_aa: CAWSRGSYGDYGYTF

v_call: TRBV7-2
j_call: TRBJ2-3
cdr3_length: 14
d_call: .
clone_size: .
cdr3_nt: TGTGCCAGCAGCTTCGAATACAACACAGATACGCAGTATTTT
cdr3_aa: CASSFEYNTDTQYF

v_call: TRBV9
j_call: TRBJ2-3
cdr3_length: 15
d_call: TRBD2
clone_size: .
cdr3_nt: TGTGCCAGCAGCGCCGAGACTAGCCCCACAGATACGCAGTATTTT
cdr3_aa: CASSAETSPTDTQYF

v_call: TRBV6-5
j_call: TRBJ1-2
cdr3_length: 14
d_call: TRBD1
clone_size: .
cdr3_nt: TGTGCCAGCAGTTACGCCAGACAGGGGACCGGCTACACCTTC
cdr3_aa: CASSYARQGTGYTF

v_call: TRBV19
j_call: TRBJ2-7
cdr3_length: 14
d_call: .
clone_size: .
cdr3_nt: TGTGCCAGTAGTATCCAGTCGATCTCCTACGAGCAGTACTTC
cdr3_aa: CASSIQSISYEQYF

v_call: TRBV20-1
j_call: TRBJ2-7
cdr3_length: 11
d_call: .
clone_size: once
cdr3_nt: TGCAGTGCCGCATCGCCGGGTCAGCAGTACTTC
cdr3_aa: CSAASPGQQYF

v_call: TRBV19
j_call: TRBJ1-5
cdr3_length: 13
d_call: .
clone_size: .
cdr3_nt: TGTGCCAGTGCCGGGGAGCTTCACTTGCCCCAGCATTTT
cdr3_aa: CASAGELHLPQHF

v_call: TRBV2
j_call: TRBJ1-2
cdr3_length: 11
d_call: .
clone_size: .
cdr3_nt: TGTGCCAGCAGTGCAGGGTTGGGCTACACCTTC
cdr3_aa: CASSAGLGYTF

v_call: TRBV7-3
j_call: TRBJ2-7
cdr3_length: 15
d_call: .
clone_size: .
cdr3_nt: TGTGCCAGCAGCTTAACGGGCGGGTCGAGGTACGAGCAGTACTTC
cdr3_aa: CASSLTGGSRYEQYF

v_call: TRBV9
j_call: TRBJ2-1
cdr3_length: 14
d_call: .
clone_size: .
cdr3_nt: TGTGCCAGCAGCCCAGAAGTAGGGGACAATGAGCAGTTCTTC
cdr3_aa: CASSPEVGDNEQFF

v_call: TRBV6-5
j_call: TRBJ2-7
cdr3_length: 14
d_call: TRBD1
clone_size: once
cdr3_nt: TGTGCCAGCAGGCCCAGACAGGGAATCAACGAGCAGTACTTC
cdr3_aa: CASRPRQGINEQYF

v_call: TRBV28
j_call: TRBJ2-1
cdr3_length: 15
d_call: TRBD2
clone_size: .
cdr3_nt: TGTGCCAGCAGGCCCGGGACTAGCGGATACAATGAGCAGTTCTTC
cdr3_aa: CASRPGTSGYNEQFF

v_call: TRBV2
j_call: TRBJ1-1
cdr3_length: 11
d_call: .
clone_size: .
cdr3_nt: TGTGCCAGCAGTGTAGAGGGAGTTGGCTTCTTT
cdr3_aa: CASSVEGVGFF

v_call: TRBV10-3
j_call: TRBJ2-7
cdr3_length: 13
d_call: .
clone_size: .
cdr3_nt: TGTGCCATCAGGGTTAGCGAGACCTACGAGCAGTACTTC
cdr3_aa: CAIRVSETYEQYF

v_call: TRBV7-9
j_call: TRBJ2-3
cdr3_length: 15
d_call: TRBD2
clone_size: .
cdr3_nt: TGTGCCAGCAGCCCCGGACTAGCGCGCACAGATACGCAGTATTTT
cdr3_aa: CASSPGLARTDTQYF

v_call: TRBV29-1
j_call: TRBJ2-4
cdr3_length: 15
d_call: TRBD1
clone_size: .
cdr3_nt: TGCAGCGCAATGGACAGGGAAGGTGCCAAAAACATTCAGTACTTC
cdr3_aa: CSAMDREGAKNIQYF

v_call: TRBV10-2
j_call: TRBJ1-5
cdr3_length: 14
d_call: TRBD1
clone_size: .
cdr3_nt: TGCGCCAGCAAAGAGGACAGGAACAATCAGCCCCAGCATTTT
cdr3_aa: CASKEDRNNQPQHF

v_call: TRBV7-2
j_call: TRBJ2-5
cdr3_length: 13
d_call: .
clone_size: .
cdr3_nt: TGTGCCAGCAGCTTTTTGGGCGGGGAGACCCAGTACTTC
cdr3_aa: CASSFLGGETQYF

v_call: TRBV7-9
j_call: TRBJ2-7
cdr3_length: 14
d_call: .
clone_size: .
cdr3_nt: TGTGCCAGCAGCTTTACGTCCGGCTCCTACGAGCAGTACTTC
cdr3_aa: CASSFTSGSYEQYF

v_call: TRBV5-1
j_call: TRBJ2-7
cdr3_length: 15
d_call: .
clone_size: .
cdr3_nt: TGCGCCAGCAGCTCTCAAGGACCTAGCAGGCGCGAGCAGTACTTC
cdr3_aa: CASSSQGPSRREQYF

v_call: TRBV28
j_call: TRBJ2-7
cdr3_length: 13
d_call: TRBD1
clone_size: .
cdr3_nt: TGTGCCAGCAGGAGGGACAGACCGTACGAGCAGTACTTC
cdr3_aa: CASRRDRPYEQYF

v_call: TRBV27
j_call: TRBJ1-2
cdr3_length: 12
d_call: .
clone_size: .
cdr3_nt: TGTGCCAGCAGTACGGGGGGTCGGGGCTACACCTTC
cdr3_aa: CASSTGGRGYTF

v_call: TRBV7-9
j_call: TRBJ2-3
cdr3_length: 15
d_call: .
clone_size: .
cdr3_nt: TGTGCCAGCAGCTCTGGGCTACTTAACACAGATACGCAGTATTTT
cdr3_aa: CASSSGLLNTDTQYF

v_call: TRBV5-1
j_call: TRBJ2-1
cdr3_length: 16
d_call: TRBD1
clone_size: .
cdr3_nt: TGCGCCAGCAGCCGGAGGTCAGGGACAGGGGGCGATGAGCAGTTCTTC
cdr3_aa: CASSRRSGTGGDEQFF